The 28 T cell receptor beta chains in this list originate from one sample, sequenced in a study of T-cell memory formation after mild COVID-19 (dated by TCRdb to 2020 to 2023). The library was made by 5' RACE. TCRdb lists the instrument as Illumina NovaSeq 6000. The public reads were quality trimmed at Q25 with fastp and then assembled into clones with MiXCR by TCRdb, keeping productive beta chains. Rows merge per CDR3 protein into single entries with the most common DNA and genes. In all, the sample holds roughly 400,000 distinct CDR3 sequences, and 20% to 25% of those were seen once. The ten biggest clones cover around 8.7% of the sample. Sequenced sample: PBMCs or a T cell subset sorted from them (not recorded which). All receptors derive from an adult woman who had mild COVID-19 (a few samples of this study predate the infection). The sample titles of this study are shuffled in the database, so cell type and time point are left out; the donor was told from shared clones.

The chain uses TRBV24-1 and TRBJ1-4; TRBD1 matches at 9 bases. From germline, CDR1 is KGHDR and CDR2 SFDVKD. J gave up 2 bases and V 4 bases, and 4 bases lay outside the gene matches. This CDR3 is 16 amino acids long. Here the CDR3 reads CATSDAGQGTNEKLFF. The CDR3 DNA is TGTGCCACCAGTGACGCCGGACAGGGGACTAATGAAAAACTGTTTTTT.

This clonotype showed up just a few times. The V gene is TRBV24-1, the J gene TRBJ1-5, with TRBD1 as a possible D gene (5 bases). CDR1 is KGHDR and CDR2 is SFDVKD in the germline V gene. The CDR3 extends over 13 amino acids. V gave up 6 bases and J gave up 4 bases, with 9 bases separating them. The CDR3 DNA sequence: TGTGCCACCAGTTCTCAGGGAAATCAGCCCCAGCATTTT. Translation: CATSSQGNQPQHF.

The table lists this clonotype with a few counts. V gene TRBV9 combines with J gene TRBJ2-5; D is uncertain. The CDR3 has 14 amino acids. Trimming removed 0 bases at V and 1 base at J, with 7 bases between. CDR1 and CDR2 from the germline V gene are SGDLS and YYNGEE. The CDR3 sequence is CASSVAVGQETQYF. CDR3 DNA: TGTGCCAGCAGCGTAGCAGTGGGCCAAGAGACCCAGTACTTC. Filled out from reference TRBV9 and TRBJ2-5, the complete variable domain reads DSGVTQTPKHLITATGQRVTLRCSPRSGDLSVYWYQQSLDQGLQFLIQYYNGEERAKGNILERFSAQQFPDLHSELNLSSLELGDSALYFCASSVAVGQETQYFGPGTRLLVL.

The genes are TRBV6-5 and TRBJ1-1; possibly TRBD1 for D (5 bases). Germline V CDR1 and CDR2: MNHEY, SVGAGI. V was cut by 6 bases and J by 1 base, with 12 bases left in between. The CDR3 is 14 amino acids. The CDR3 protein is CASSGGMANTEAFF. Here the CDR3 DNA reads TGTGCCAGCAGCGGGGGAATGGCGAACACTGAAGCTTTCTTT.

This clonotype was seen a few times. This chain connects TRBV20-1 to TRBJ2-1, with 11 positions matching TRBD2. J was trimmed by 3 bases and V by 3 bases; bases with no gene match: 7. The CDR3 sequence is 16 residues long. The germline V gene has CDR1 DFQATT and CDR2 SNEGSKA (reference sequence). The chain's CDR3 is CSASETSGAFYNEQFF. In nucleotides, the CDR3 is TGCAGTGCTAGTGAGACTAGCGGGGCCTTCTACAATGAGCAGTTCTTC.

The chain has TRBV27 and TRBJ1-5; a possible D gene is TRBD1 (5 bases). The germline V gene has CDR1 MNHEY and CDR2 SMNVEV (reference sequence). This CDR3 comprises 15 residues. V was shortened by 3 bases and J by 4 bases, with 13 bases between the two germline ends. The CDR3 DNA sequence: TGTGCCAGCAGTTTGACAGACGGGGAGAATCAGCCCCAGCATTTT. It encodes CASSLTDGENQPQHF.

This clonotype has more than one count but fewer than ten. This chain joins TRBV12-3 or TRBV12-4 and TRBJ1-6; 11 positions match TRBD1. CDR3 size: 14 residues. The V gene end was trimmed by 5 bases and the J gene end by 9 bases; junction bases not matched to a gene: 3. This CDR3 is CASSRTGGGSPLHF. The CDR3 nucleotides are TGTGCCAGCAGTCGGACAGGGGGCGGTTCACCCCTCCACTTT.

The chain employs TRBV19 and TRBJ1-1; TRBD1 is a possible D gene (6 bases). Looked up from germline, CDR1 is LNHDA and CDR2 is SQIVND (reference sequence). V gave up 7 bases and J gave up 0 bases, with 15 bases separating them. The CDR3 runs 15 residues. Here the CDR3 reads CASTVPGGLNTEAFF. Written as DNA, the CDR3 is TGTGCCAGTACCGTGCCGGGGGGGCTGAACACTGAAGCTTTCTTT. The whole variable domain, filled in from reference TRBV19 and TRBJ1-1, reads DGGITQSPKYLFRKEGQNVTLSCEQNLNHDAMYWYRQDPGQGLRLIYYSQIVNDFQKGDIAEGYSVSREKKESFPLTVTSAQKNPTAFYLCASTVPGGLNTEAFFGQGTRLTVV.

The chain carries TRBV18 and TRBJ1-2; no definite D call. CDR3 length: 14 residues. Deletions cut 0 bases from V and 5 bases from J, with 10 bases between. In germline, CDR1 is KGHSH, CDR2 LQKENI. Here the CDR3 DNA reads TGTGCCAGCTCACCACCCGGGAGGAATTATGGCTACACCTTC. Residues: CASSPPGRNYGYTF.

This clonotype occurred a few times. The chain joins TRBV5-1 to TRBJ1-6; D gene ambiguous. Trimming stripped 4 bases from V and 4 bases from J, with 21 bases between. In germline, CDR1 is SGHRS, CDR2 YFSETQ. CDR3 length: 18 amino acids. The CDR3 DNA sequence: TGCGCCAGCAGCACGACCGCTTTGACCCTGGGGTATAATTCACCCCTCCACTTT. Amino acids: CASSTTALTLGYNSPLHF.

Only a few counts were recorded for this clonotype. The chain uses TRBV7-4 and TRBJ2-3; 9 nucleotides match TRBD1. The CDR3 spans 16 residues. Germline V gene data show CDR1 as SGHVT and CDR2 as SQSDAQ. Losses at the gene ends were 5 bases for V and 2 bases for J; bases not matched to a gene: 8. CDR3 amino acids: CASSPNRGLLTDTQYF. The CDR3 DNA is TGTGCCAGCAGCCCAAACAGGGGGCTACTCACAGATACGCAGTATTTT.

The CDR3 DNA is TGTGCCAGCAGTTTAATGAAACCCGGCGGTACAGATACGCAGTATTTT. Its protein is CASSLMKPGGTDTQYF. V gene TRBV27 combines with J gene TRBJ2-3; the D is unclear. The germline gives CDR1 MNHEY, CDR2 SMNVEV (reference sequence). This CDR3 spans 16 amino acids. Trimming cost V 2 bases and J 3 bases, with 15 bases left between them.

The chain carries TRBV5-1 and TRBJ2-5, with 7 bases matching TRBD2. The V gene's germline CDR1 is SGHRS and CDR2 YFSETQ. The trim removed 6 bases at V and 4 bases at J, leaving 12 bases unmatched. This CDR3 is 15 amino acids long. CDR3 DNA: TGCGCCAGCACCCCAGCGGGGCCCTTGAGAGAGACCCAGTACTTC. It specifies CASTPAGPLRETQYF.

V and J are TRBV24-1 and TRBJ1-2; D perhaps matches TRBD1 (5 bases). This CDR3 contains 15 residues. V was clipped by 4 bases and J by 3 bases, with 14 bases between them. Germline V gene lookup returns CDR1 KGHDR and CDR2 SFDVKD. This chain's CDR3 is CATSDPGTEYYGYTF. CDR3 in DNA: TGTGCCACCAGTGACCCCGGGACCGAATACTATGGCTACACCTTC.

In this sample, this clonotype turned up a few times. J is TRBJ2-5 and V is TRBV7-9; 15 bases match TRBD2. The germline V gene has CDR1 SEHNR and CDR2 FQNEAQ (reference sequence). Trimming cost V 5 bases and J 4 bases; bases outside gene matches: 14. The CDR3 covers 19 residues. The CDR3 DNA is TGTGCCAGCAGCCCACATCGGGGACTAGCGGGAGGTCCCAGAGAGACCCAGTACTTC. Protein: CASSPHRGLAGGPRETQYF.

This clonotype was counted between two and nine times. This rearrangement joins TRBV29-1 to TRBJ2-2; 9 bases fit TRBD2. With 5 bases clipped from V and 3 bases from J, the junction kept 7 bases outside the gene matches. The germline V gene has CDR1 SQVTM and CDR2 ANQGSEA. This CDR3 is built from 15 residues. This CDR3 is CSVLFSGRDTGELFF. CDR3 DNA: TGCAGCGTTCTGTTTAGCGGGAGAGACACCGGGGAGCTGTTTTTT.

A few counts support this clonotype. The chain combines TRBV7-2 with TRBJ2-7, with 9 bases matching TRBD2. Germline CDR1 SGHTA, CDR2 FQGNSA. The V gene end was trimmed by 2 bases and the J gene end by 8 bases; junction bases not matched to a gene: 7. The CDR3 totals 14 residues. CDR3 in amino acids: CASSLSPSGIKQYF. The DNA for the CDR3 is TGTGCCAGCAGCTTATCTCCTAGCGGGATTAAGCAGTACTTC.

The chain uses TRBV7-6 and TRBJ2-7, with D perhaps TRBD1 (5 bases). Deletions cut 0 bases from V and 5 bases from J, with 11 bases between. The CDR3 spans 14 residues. Germline assignment: CDR1 SGHVS and CDR2 FNYEAQ. The CDR3 DNA follows: TGTGCCAGCAGCTTAGCGATTCAGGGTGACGAGCAGTACTTC. Translated: CASSLAIQGDEQYF.

This clonotype showed up just a few times. The chain uses TRBV7-3 and TRBJ2-3, with TRBD2 identical over 8 bases. The germline CDR1 and CDR2 sequences are SGHTA and FQGTGA. There are 15 residues in the CDR3. J lost 4 bases, V lost 5 bases, and 8 bases had no gene match. DNA of the CDR3: TGTGCCAGCAGCCCCGATAGCGGGAACGCAGATACGCAGTATTTT. Amino acid sequence: CASSPDSGNADTQYF.

The V call is TRBV15, the J call TRBJ1-1; D not resolved. CDR1 and CDR2 (germline): LNHNV, YYDKDF (reference sequence). This CDR3 contains 14 residues. V was cut by 0 bases and J by 1 base, with 6 bases left in between. The CDR3 reads CATSRDWANTEAFF. CDR3 nucleotide sequence: TGTGCCACCAGCAGAGACTGGGCGAACACTGAAGCTTTCTTT.

This clonotype was counted between two and nine times. The chain carries TRBV29-1 and TRBJ2-1; D gene ambiguous. The CDR3 runs 11 residues. The germline V gene has CDR1 SQVTM and CDR2 ANQGSEA. V lost 6 bases to trimming and J lost 2 bases, with 5 bases between them. The CDR3 DNA follows: TGCAGCGTGAAGGCCTACAATGAGCAGTTCTTC. Its protein is CSVKAYNEQFF.

This clonotype appeared a few times. The chain joins TRBV7-8 to TRBJ2-2; 12 nucleotides match TRBD2. The CDR3 sequence is 17 residues long. Germline values: CDR1 SGHVS, CDR2 FQNEAQ. J lost 7 bases, V lost 0 bases, and 6 bases had no gene match. For the CDR3, the DNA is TGTGCCAGCAGCTTAGCCCGACTAGCGGGGGTTGACGGGGAGCTGTTTTTT. Translating gives CASSLARLAGVDGELFF.

V usage is TRBV18 and J usage is TRBJ2-3, with TRBD2 identical over 9 bases. V lost 3 bases to trimming and J lost 2 bases; unmatched junction nucleotides: 6. This CDR3 is built from 16 residues. CDR1 and CDR2 from the germline V gene are KGHSH and LQKENI. CDR3 sequence reads: CASSPLRLADTDTQYF. In nucleotides, the CDR3 is TGTGCCAGCTCACCTCTTAGACTAGCGGACACAGATACGCAGTATTTT.

This clonotype was counted a few times. The chain has TRBV5-6 and TRBJ2-7; 7 positions agree with TRBD2. Per germline, CDR1 SGHDT and CDR2 YYEEEE. The CDR3 contains 14 residues. After removal of 3 bases from V and 7 bases from J, the junction contained 10 bases not matched to a gene. Here the CDR3 DNA reads TGTGCCAGCAGCTCCCCCCTGGGAGGGGATGAGCAGTACTTC. Its translation is CASSSPLGGDEQYF.

This clonotype showed up just a few times. The rearrangement links TRBV7-9 to TRBJ2-4; 8 bases match TRBD1. The V segment lost 5 bases and the J segment 0 bases; nucleotides outside the gene matches: 15. CDR1 and CDR2 from the germline V gene are SEHNR and FQNEAQ (reference sequence). This CDR3 has 19 residues. The CDR3 protein is CASSPGDRIFDLAKNIQYF. CDR3 coding DNA: TGTGCCAGCAGCCCGGGGGACAGGATCTTTGACTTAGCCAAAAACATTCAGTACTTC. The full variable domain, rest sourced from reference TRBV7-9 and TRBJ2-4, is DTGVSQNPRHKITKRGQNVTFRCDPISEHNRLYWYRQTLGQGPEFLTYFQNEAQLEKSRLLSDRFSAERPKGSFSTLEIQRTEQGDSAMYLCASSPGDRIFDLAKNIQYFGAGTRLSVL.

The chain combines TRBV12-3 or TRBV12-4 with TRBJ2-7; D gene uncertain. V dropped 6 bases and J dropped 6 bases, with 12 bases sitting between them. The CDR3 covers 12 residues. The CDR3, as DNA: TGTGCCAGCAGCATCGCAGGAACCGAGCAGTACTTC. This codes for CASSIAGTEQYF.

This clonotype came up a few times. This rearrangement joins TRBV11-2 to TRBJ2-5; TRBD2 aligns across 11 bases. J lost 4 bases, V lost 5 bases, and 3 bases had no gene match. CDR3 length: 14 amino acids. The V gene's germline CDR1 is SGHAT and CDR2 FQNNGV. In nucleotides, the CDR3 is TGTGCCAGCAGCCGACTAGCGGGAAGAGAGACCCAGTACTTC. Its translation: CASSRLAGRETQYF.

There are a few counts of this clonotype. The chain is built from TRBV11-2 and TRBJ2-5; D might be TRBD2 (5 bases). The V gene's germline CDR1 is SGHAT and CDR2 FQNNGV. The V end was cut by 5 bases, the J end by 5 bases, with 12 bases between. This CDR3 contains 13 residues. CDR3 protein: CASSRRRGETQYF. In nucleotides, the CDR3 is TGTGCCAGCAGCCGCCGACGAGGGGAGACCCAGTACTTC.